The 20 T cell receptor beta chains reported below all come from one sample, sequenced in a study of T cells in localized non-small cell lung cancer. Assay used: immunoSEQ multiplex PCR; TCRdb lists only in-frame clones, some missing. The data hold 45,000 to 60,000 clones, with around 82% observed a single time. The source material was PBMCs, sampled before any cancer treatment. Receptors were obtained from a woman aged 35-75 years with stage II lung adenocarcinoma.

This clone was counted between two and nine times. CDR3 in amino acids: CSFQPQGASNTGELFF. Here the CDR3 DNA reads TGCAGCTTCCAGCCACAGGGGGCATCGAACACCGGGGAGCTGTTTTTT. This chain connects TRBV29-1 to TRBJ2-2; 9 bases match TRBD1. Germline-derived CDR1 and CDR2 are SQVTM and ANQGSEA. Trimming took 8 bases from V and 0 from J; bases not matched to a gene: 10. The CDR3 loop spans 16 amino acids.

The chain employs TRBV27 and TRBJ1-1; D possibly corresponds to TRBD1 (6 bases). V was trimmed by 3 bases and J by 7 bases, leaving 12 bases between them. CDR3 length equals 13 residues. The germline gives CDR1 MNHEY, CDR2 SMNVEV (reference sequence). DNA of the CDR3: TGTGCCAGCAGTTTTTACAGGGATGGTGAAGCTTTCTTT. It codes for CASSFYRDGEAFF.

The genes are TRBV18 and TRBJ2-7; no definite D call. CDR3 length: 15 amino acids. CDR1 is KGHSH and CDR2 is LQKENI in the germline V gene. V was shortened by 6 bases and J by 0 bases, with 15 bases between the two germline ends. The CDR3 region has the DNA TGTGCCAGCTCGCCTACTTACCGAAGCTCCTACGAGCAGTACTTC. It is translated as CASSPTYRSSYEQYF.

The chain couples TRBV4-2 to TRBJ2-7; 10 nucleotides line up with TRBD2. CDR1 is LGHNA and CDR2 is YNFKEQ in the germline V gene. V was clipped by 2 bases and J by 0 bases; unmatched bases: 4. This CDR3 contains 16 residues. Here the CDR3 DNA reads TGTGCCAGCAGCCAATCCCTAGCGGGGGTCTCCTACGAGCAGTACTTC. Translation: CASSQSLAGVSYEQYF.

In its sample, this clone was seen a few times. The rearrangement uses TRBV7-8 and TRBJ1-2, with 12 positions matching TRBD1. CDR1 is SGHVS, CDR2 FQNEAQ, per germline. V lost 2 bases to trimming and J lost 6 bases; unmatched junction nucleotides: 1. The CDR3 has 14 residues. CDR3 nucleotides: TGTGCCAGCAGCTTAAGGGACAGGGGGCATGGCTACACCTTC. Encoded protein: CASSLRDRGHGYTF.

Comment on this clone: Other DNA sequences within the sample encode an identical CDR3. V and J are TRBV6-5 and TRBJ1-2; unclear D gene. The CDR3 is made up of 13 amino acids. The V and J ends lost 0 bases and 4 bases respectively, with 6 bases between them. Germline values: CDR1 MNHEY, CDR2 SVGAGI. The CDR3, as DNA: TGTGCCAGCAGTTACTCGGGATCCTATGGCTACACCTTC. Translated, it gives CASSYSGSYGYTF.

This clone was recorded a few times. The chain employs TRBV5-6 and TRBJ1-2; D gene ambiguous. The V gene's germline CDR1 is SGHDT and CDR2 YYEEEE. This CDR3 is built from 13 residues. V shed 0 bases and J shed 2 bases, with 5 bases lying between them. The DNA for the CDR3 is TGTGCCAGCAGCTTGGAGCTGAACTATGGCTACACCTTC. It translates to CASSLELNYGYTF.

The V gene is TRBV7-2, the J gene TRBJ1-2; possibly TRBD1 for D (5 bases). The germline V gene has CDR1 SGHTA and CDR2 FQGNSA. With 5 bases removed from V and 3 bases from J, the gap between germline ends came to 13 bases. This CDR3 has 14 residues. This chain's CDR3 is CASSPGAVDYGYTF. CDR3 in DNA: TGTGCCAGCAGCCCCGGGGCGGTCGACTATGGCTACACCTTC.

The chain links TRBV6-1 to TRBJ2-7; 7 positions agree with TRBD1. The V gene's germline CDR1 is MNHNS and CDR2 SASEGT. Trimming removed 6 bases from V and 0 bases from J; junction bases left unmatched: 5. CDR3 length: 14 amino acids. CDR3 sequence reads: CASRGQAISYEQYF. DNA of the CDR3: TGTGCCAGCAGAGGACAGGCTATCTCCTACGAGCAGTACTTC.

J is TRBJ2-7 and V is TRBV13; D possibly uses TRBD1 or TRBD2 (5 bases each). Germline V gene sequence: CDR1 PRHDT, CDR2 FYEKMQ (reference sequence). This CDR3 is 16 amino acids long. V dropped 4 bases and J dropped 7 bases, with 23 bases sitting between them. In DNA, the CDR3 is TGTGCCAGCAGCTCGACCCGGGACCACCAGGGAAGGGAGCAGTACTTC. As protein: CASSSTRDHQGREQYF.

The table lists this clone with a few counts. This rearrangement joins TRBV19 to TRBJ2-2; possibly TRBD1 for D (5 bases). The CDR3 is 14 amino acids. Germline CDR1 LNHDA, CDR2 SQIVND (reference sequence). Trimming removed 7 bases at V and 5 bases at J, with 14 bases between. The CDR3: CASKRGMETGELFF. The CDR3 DNA reads as TGTGCCAGTAAAAGGGGAATGGAGACCGGGGAGCTGTTTTTT.

This clone showed up just a few times. The V gene is TRBV30, the J gene TRBJ2-1, with D perhaps TRBD2 (5 bases). The V gene lost 1 base and the J gene lost 0 bases, with 10 bases spanning the gap. The CDR3 has 15 amino acids. In germline, CDR1 is GTSNPN, CDR2 SVGIG (reference sequence). The CDR3 spells CAWSGESSSYNEQFF. Written as DNA, the CDR3 is TGTGCCTGGAGTGGGGAGAGCAGCTCCTACAATGAGCAGTTCTTC.

This clone appeared a single time. This sequence joins TRBV30 and TRBJ1-1; no clear D. This CDR3 comprises 13 residues. The germline V and J ends were trimmed by 4 bases and 11 bases, with 20 bases remaining between them. Looked up from germline, CDR1 is GTSNPN and CDR2 is SVGIG (reference sequence). CDR3 protein: CAWIYRTGRGAFF. The CDR3 nucleotides are TGTGCCTGGATTTACCGGACTGGTCGAGGGGCTTTCTTT.

The chain employs TRBV6-1 and TRBJ2-7, with TRBD2 matching over 8 bases. With V trimmed by 8 bases and J by 5 bases, 11 bases remained unmatched. CDR3 length equals 14 residues. In germline, CDR1 is MNHNS, CDR2 SASEGT. The CDR3 is CASVSGGDSNEQYF. CDR3 in DNA: TGTGCCAGCGTGTCGGGGGGGGATTCAAACGAGCAGTACTTC.

A single count supports this clone. This chain joins TRBV11-1 and TRBJ2-5, with a possible D match to TRBD1 (6 bases). CDR1 and CDR2 (germline): SGHAT, FQDESV (reference sequence). This CDR3 is 14 amino acids long. The V end was cut by 2 bases, the J end by 4 bases, with 11 bases between. The CDR3 loop is CASSLLQGPETQYF. The CDR3 DNA follows: TGTGCCAGCAGCTTACTGCAGGGGCCAGAGACCCAGTACTTC.

J is TRBJ2-5 and V is TRBV10-3; D remains unclear. Trimming removed 3 bases from V and 2 bases from J, with 13 bases in between. The CDR3 has 15 residues. Germline V lookup: CDR1 ENHRY, CDR2 SYGVKD. CDR3 coding DNA: TGTGCCATCAGTGATCCCCCGGGCCTTCAAGAGACCCAGTACTTC. Encoded protein: CAISDPPGLQETQYF.

This chain connects TRBV29-1 to TRBJ1-2; D may be TRBD1 (5 bases). Trimming took 6 bases from V and 5 from J, leaving 16 bases between them. In germline, CDR1 is SQVTM, CDR2 ANQGSEA. This CDR3 is built from 13 residues. CDR3 in amino acids: CSVGGGEGYGYTF. CDR3 bases: TGCAGCGTGGGCGGGGGAGAGGGGTATGGCTACACCTTC.

The rearrangement links TRBV9 to TRBJ1-1, with D unresolved. Germline V lookup: CDR1 SGDLS, CDR2 YYNGEE. The CDR3 has 16 residues. Between the trimmed V and J ends, which lost 4 bases and 1 base, there was a span of 17 bases. Here the CDR3 DNA reads TGTGCCAGCAGCCCCTTAGGGTTTAAGTCGAACACTGAAGCTTTCTTT. It yields the protein CASSPLGFKSNTEAFF.

The chain links TRBV4-1 to TRBJ2-5; D may match TRBD1 or TRBD2 (5 bases each). The CDR3 extends over 15 amino acids. Germline V CDR1 and CDR2: MGHRA, YSYEKL. V lost 0 bases, J lost 2 bases, and 10 bases lay in between. The CDR3 sequence is CASSQDRGRQETQYF. CDR3 DNA: TGCGCCAGCAGCCAAGATCGGGGCCGGCAAGAGACCCAGTACTTC.

The chain carries TRBV6-5 and TRBJ2-3; D possibly corresponds to TRBD1 (6 bases). V was pared by 3 bases and J by 4 bases, with 14 bases between. In germline, CDR1 is MNHEY, CDR2 SVGAGI. The length of the CDR3 is 15 residues. In DNA form, the CDR3 reads TGTGCCAGCAGTTATGGGGGCCCCGGGGCAGATACGCAGTATTTT. Translation gives CASSYGGPGADTQYF.